This T cell receptor beta chain was recorded in a study of shared clonotypes between healthy human individuals. General observations from the study: Clonotype sharing among donors was expected to depend on sequencing depth. Non-shared clonotypes were found to have lower generation probabilities than the clonotypes that were shared by all four of the sorted-subset donors. Sample collection involved blood only; tissue repertoires are likely different.

The length of the CDR3 is 13 residues. V lost 0 bases to trimming and J lost 3 bases, with 6 bases between them. Germline V gene sequence: CDR1 GTSNPN, CDR2 SVGIG (reference sequence). Concerning this clone itself: Its antigen remains unknown.

Here immunoSEQ multiplex PCR was the method, and the copy in TCRdb shows in-frame clones only, minus some. The data show about 690,000 clones, around 90% seen once. Sequenced sample: memory CD8+ T cells from PBMCs. Sample subset: CD45RO+ cells pooled with CCR7-negative TemRA cells. V and J are TRBV30 and TRBJ2-1, with a tentative D call TRBD2 (6 bases). This TCR was recovered from a man aged 18 to 29 in good health. Some clones in this sample may be carry-over from other donors' samples. Here the CDR3 DNA reads TGTGCCTGGAGTGTGACTAGCTACAATGAGCAGTTCTTC. Encoded protein: CAWSVTSYNEQFF.